The 29 T cell receptor beta chains below come from one sample, sequenced in a study of shared clonotypes between healthy human individuals. Naive-designated CD8 cells lacked CD45RO, were positively enriched for CCR7, and omitted terminally differentiated effector memory CD45RA+ cells. This table comes from immunoSEQ multiplex PCR, and its TCRdb copy is limited to in-frame clones, with some not included. Of some 2,000,000 clones in the sample, around 96% are singletons; the top ten hold approximately 1.2%. Sequences were obtained from naive CD8+ T cells sorted from blood. The receptors were sampled from a man aged 18 to 29 in good health.

V usage is TRBV2 and J usage is TRBJ1-2; D may be TRBD1 (5 bases). The CDR3 is 12 amino acids. V lost 7 bases, J lost 6 bases, and 12 bases lay in between. Germline CDR1 is SNHLY and CDR2 is FYNNEI. CDR3 DNA: TGTGCCAGCACGGCGGGGGAGGATGGCTACACCTTC. It translates to CASTAGEDGYTF.

The rearrangement uses TRBV7-2 and TRBJ1-4; TRBD1 matches 8 bases. J lost 0 bases, V lost 4 bases, and 13 bases had no gene match. Germline CDR1 SGHTA, CDR2 FQGNSA. CDR3 length: 19 amino acids. CDR3 protein: CASSSDRVGPPTTNEKLFF. CDR3 in DNA: TGTGCCAGCAGCTCGGACAGGGTCGGTCCCCCAACAACTAATGAAAAACTGTTTTTT.

The V call is TRBV6-1, the J call TRBJ2-1, with 8 nucleotides matching TRBD2. Losses at the gene ends were 1 base for V and 2 bases for J; bases not matched to a gene: 4. From germline, CDR1 is MNHNS and CDR2 SASEGT. CDR3 size: 16 residues. The CDR3 reads CASSEEEAGAYNEQFF. As DNA, the CDR3 is TGTGCCAGCAGTGAAGAGGAAGCGGGAGCCTACAATGAGCAGTTCTTC.

The rearrangement joins TRBV2 to TRBJ1-5; no definite D call. Germline assignment: CDR1 SNHLY and CDR2 FYNNEI. This CDR3 is built from 13 residues. V was trimmed by 7 bases and J by 0 bases, leaving 7 bases between them. CDR3 DNA: TGTGCCAGCACCGAATATAGCAATCAGCCCCAGCATTTT. Amino acids: CASTEYSNQPQHF.

Notes on this clone: This sample also contains other DNA sequences that code for the same CDR3. V is TRBV9 and J is TRBJ1-1; D unresolved. The CDR3 spans 14 residues. Germline values: CDR1 SGDLS, CDR2 YYNGEE. The germline V and J ends were trimmed by 0 bases and 1 base, with 7 bases remaining between them. CDR3 residues: CASSVEGPNTEAFF. For the CDR3, the DNA is TGTGCCAGCAGCGTAGAAGGTCCGAACACTGAAGCTTTCTTT.

The rearrangement links TRBV7-9 to TRBJ2-2; D is unresolved. From germline, CDR1 is SEHNR and CDR2 FQNEAQ (reference sequence). The CDR3 has 10 residues. Deletions cut 3 bases from V and 7 bases from J, with 0 bases between. For the CDR3, the DNA is TGTGCCAGCAGCTTCGGGGAGCTGTTTTTT. Translated, it gives CASSFGELFF.

Details on this clone: Other DNA sequences of this sample code for an identical CDR3. V gene TRBV11-2 combines with J gene TRBJ2-3; D gene uncertain. V was shortened by 1 base and J by 4 bases, with 6 bases between the two germline ends. Germline V lookup: CDR1 SGHAT, CDR2 FQNNGV. The CDR3 sequence is 13 residues long. As DNA, the CDR3 is TGTGCCAGCAGCTTAGCCCCTCCAGATACGCAGTATTTT. Its translation: CASSLAPPDTQYF.

CDR3 nucleotides: TGTGCCAGCAGCTTAGCGGGCAGGCCAGCTTTCTTT. Amino acids: CASSLAGRPAFF. The genes are TRBV7-6 and TRBJ1-1; the D is unclear. CDR3 length: 12 amino acids. Trimming pared 0 bases from V and 10 bases from J, leaving 9 bases between. Germline V CDR1 and CDR2: SGHVS, FNYEAQ.

V gene TRBV5-1 combines with J gene TRBJ2-5; D is unresolved. Germline CDR1 and CDR2: SGHRS and YFSETQ. The CDR3 has 13 amino acids. The V and J ends lost 3 bases and 0 bases respectively, with 6 bases between them. Written as DNA, the CDR3 is TGCGCCAGCAGCTACCCGGACCAAGAGACCCAGTACTTC. It codes for CASSYPDQETQYF.

The rearrangement joins TRBV5-1 to TRBJ2-7, with 10 bases identical to TRBD1. The CDR3 totals 17 residues. The J segment lost 3 bases and the V segment lost 0 bases, leaving 9 bases of the junction unmatched. Germline CDR1 reads SGHRS; CDR2 reads YFSETQ. For the CDR3, the DNA is TGCGCCAGCAGCTTGGTCCCAAGGGGACAGGGGCTCTACGAGCAGTACTTC. Encoded protein: CASSLVPRGQGLYEQYF.

The chain carries TRBV6-5 and TRBJ2-3; 8 nucleotides match TRBD2. Losses at the gene ends were 7 bases for V and 4 bases for J; bases not matched to a gene: 10. Germline V gives CDR1 MNHEY, CDR2 SVGAGI. The CDR3 runs 15 residues. DNA for the CDR3: TGTGCCAGCACCCAAGCGGGAGTTGGTGCAGATACGCAGTATTTT. It is translated as CASTQAGVGADTQYF.

This chain links TRBV4-1 with TRBJ2-7; 7 positions agree with TRBD2. The CDR3 consists of 16 residues. The V gene end was trimmed by 1 base and the J gene end by 3 bases; junction bases not matched to a gene: 9. Germline V gene sequence: CDR1 MGHRA, CDR2 YSYEKL. CDR3 bases: TGCGCCAGCAGCCAAGTGCCGGCTAGCGGCCACTACGAGCAGTACTTC. The encoded protein is CASSQVPASGHYEQYF.

This clone was recorded once. The chain employs TRBV7-2 and TRBJ2-3, with 8 bases matching TRBD2. After removal of 4 bases from V and 6 bases from J, the junction contained 9 bases not matched to a gene. The CDR3 has 15 residues. The germline CDR1 and CDR2 sequences are SGHTA and FQGNSA. The CDR3 DNA reads TGTGCCAGCAGCTACACTAGCGGTTCCGGGGATACGCAGTATTTT. It translates to CASSYTSGSGDTQYF.

The chain uses TRBV5-1 and TRBJ1-1; D not resolved. This CDR3 is 15 amino acids long. Trimming pared 2 bases from V and 1 base from J, leaving 12 bases between. Germline CDR1 is SGHRS and CDR2 is YFSETQ. CDR3: CASSLGSVQNTEAFF. The CDR3 DNA is TGCGCCAGCAGCTTAGGTAGTGTACAGAACACTGAAGCTTTCTTT.

V and J are TRBV6-5 and TRBJ1-6; perhaps TRBD1 as D (6 bases). There are 15 residues in the CDR3. Germline loops: CDR1 MNHEY, CDR2 SVGAGI. Between the trimmed V and J ends, which lost 6 bases and 7 bases, there was a span of 16 bases. CDR3 protein: CASSPLGGANSPLHF. The DNA of the CDR3 is TGTGCCAGCAGCCCTTTAGGGGGGGCAAATTCACCCCTCCACTTT.

The chain employs TRBV21-1 and TRBJ1-5; the table's D call, TRBD1, has no DNA check behind it. TRBV21-1 is annotated as a pseudogene. The CDR3 length is 16 residues. The chain's CDR3 is CASSRDSERDHQPQHF. In nucleotides, the CDR3 is TGTGCCAGCAGCCGGGACAGCGAACGGGACCATCAGCCCCAGCATTTT.

CDR3 sequence (DNA): TGTGCCAGCAGCTTGGACGGCGTGGGCTGGGGCACTGAAGCTTTCTTT. Translating it yields CASSLDGVGWGTEAFF. The gene calls are TRBV5-6 and TRBJ1-1; D gene uncertain. V was pared by 0 bases and J by 4 bases, with 16 bases between. The CDR3 spans 16 residues. Looked up from germline, CDR1 is SGHDT and CDR2 is YYEEEE.

The sample holds one count of this clone. This rearrangement joins TRBV30 to TRBJ2-7, with a possible D match to TRBD2 (6 bases). The CDR3 totals 13 residues. V was cut by 3 bases and J by 7 bases, with 16 bases left in between. Germline V CDR1 and CDR2: GTSNPN, SVGIG (reference sequence). CDR3 sequence: CAWSRAGAGEQYF. DNA of the CDR3: TGTGCCTGGAGCCGGGCCGGGGCGGGAGAGCAGTACTTC.

A single count supports this clone. The chain uses TRBV5-1 and TRBJ2-1; TRBD2 is a possible D gene (6 bases). The CDR3 covers 16 residues. CDR1 is SGHRS and CDR2 is YFSETQ in the germline V gene. V gave up 1 base and J gave up 5 bases, with 16 bases separating them. CDR3 bases: TGCGCCAGCAGCTTGTGGGCGGGAAGAGACAACAATGAGCAGTTCTTC. Translation gives CASSLWAGRDNNEQFF.

The chain is built from TRBV27 and TRBJ2-3; 8 bases align to TRBD2. The CDR3 consists of 14 residues. Trimming at V came to 8 bases and at J to 4 bases, leaving 8 bases not matched to a gene. In germline, CDR1 is MNHEY, CDR2 SMNVEV (reference sequence). The CDR3 DNA sequence: TGTGCCAGCGGAGCGGGAGTGGTCCCAGATACGCAGTATTTT. Encoded protein: CASGAGVVPDTQYF.

This clone occurred once. V and J are TRBV27 and TRBJ1-4, with D tentatively TRBD1 (5 bases). V dropped 2 bases and J dropped 4 bases, with 8 bases sitting between them. The CDR3 contains 14 residues. Germline assignment: CDR1 MNHEY and CDR2 SMNVEV (reference sequence). The CDR3 loop reads CASSLLGVNEKLFF. DNA of the CDR3: TGTGCCAGCAGTTTACTGGGGGTTAATGAAAAACTGTTTTTT. The whole variable domain, filled in from reference TRBV27 and TRBJ1-4, reads EAQVTQNPRYLITVTGKKLTVTCSQNMNHEYMSWYRQDPGLGLRQIYYSMNVEVTDKGDVPEGYKVSRKEKRNFPLILESPSPNQTSLYFCASSLLGVNEKLFFGSGTQLSVL.

J is TRBJ1-5 and V is TRBV19; 9 nucleotides agree with TRBD1. Per the germline V gene, CDR1 is LNHDA and CDR2 is SQIVND (reference sequence). The CDR3 contains 23 residues. Trimming cost V 3 bases and J 3 bases; bases outside gene matches: 27. CDR3 amino acids: CASSMEAWHRDRVVGVLNQPQHF. As DNA, the CDR3 is TGTGCCAGTAGTATGGAGGCGTGGCACCGGGACAGGGTTGTTGGGGTACTCAATCAGCCCCAGCATTTT.

The rearrangement links TRBV5-1 to TRBJ1-2; TRBD1 might be the D (5 bases). Germline values: CDR1 SGHRS, CDR2 YFSETQ. CDR3 length: 13 amino acids. V was trimmed by 5 bases and J by 2 bases, leaving 10 bases between them. CDR3 DNA sequence: TGCGCCAGCAGGGAGGAGGGGAACTATGGCTACACCTTC. Translation gives CASREEGNYGYTF. Looking up the rest from reference TRBV5-1 and TRBJ1-2 gives the full variable domain: KAGVTQTPRYLIKTRGQQVTLSCSPISGHRSVSWYQQTPGQGLQFLFEYFSETQRNKGNFPGRFSGRQFSNSRSEMNVSTLELGDSALYLCASREEGNYGYTFGSGTRLTVV.

The chain employs TRBV6-1 and TRBJ1-6; D ambiguous. V lost 2 bases to trimming and J lost 6 bases, with 11 bases between them. Germline loops: CDR1 MNHNS, CDR2 SASEGT. The CDR3 loop spans 15 amino acids. In DNA form, the CDR3 reads TGTGCCAGCAGTGAATATTGGGGATCTAATTCACCCCTCCACTTT. This codes for CASSEYWGSNSPLHF.

CDR3 in amino acids: CASSEEEGALTDTQYF. CDR3 sequence (DNA): TGTGCCAGCAGTGAAGAGGAGGGGGCGCTCACAGATACGCAGTATTTT. The chain combines TRBV6-1 with TRBJ2-3; D perhaps matches TRBD1 (7 bases). Germline loops: CDR1 MNHNS, CDR2 SASEGT. The V end lost 1 base, the J end lost 2 bases, and 13 bases lay between the germline ends. This CDR3 is 16 amino acids long.

The rearrangement links TRBV5-5 to TRBJ1-2; no firm D call. The germline CDR1 and CDR2 sequences are SGHKS and YYEKEE (reference sequence). CDR3 length: 16 amino acids. V lost 3 bases, J lost 4 bases, and 19 bases lay in between. In DNA form, the CDR3 reads TGTGCCAGCAGCTCCTCCCCGGGTCCCCAGCCCTATGGCTACACCTTC. Translation: CASSSSPGPQPYGYTF.

This chain uses TRBV9 with TRBJ2-3; 9 nucleotides line up with TRBD2. The CDR3 spans 16 residues. With V trimmed by 0 bases and J by 1 base, 3 bases remained unmatched. CDR1 and CDR2 from the germline V gene are SGDLS and YYNGEE. The CDR3 reads CASSVASGGRTDTQYF. CDR3 nucleotides: TGTGCCAGCAGCGTAGCAAGCGGGGGGCGCACAGATACGCAGTATTTT.

V gene TRBV5-6 combines with J gene TRBJ1-1; D not certain. V was shortened by 1 base and J by 1 base, with 5 bases between the two germline ends. Germline-derived CDR1 and CDR2 are SGHDT and YYEEEE. The CDR3 runs 13 residues. The CDR3 region has the DNA TGTGCCAGCAGCTTGTTCCGGAACACTGAAGCTTTCTTT. Encoded protein: CASSLFRNTEAFF. The full variable domain, completed using reference TRBV5-6 and TRBJ1-1, is DAGVTQSPTHLIKTRGQQVTLRCSPKSGHDTVSWYQQALGQGPQFIFQYYEEEERQRGNFPDRFSGHQFPNYSSELNVNALLLGDSALYLCASSLFRNTEAFFGQGTRLTVV.

The chain is built from TRBV28 and TRBJ2-5; D remains unclear. Germline values: CDR1 MDHEN, CDR2 SYDVKM. The germline V and J ends were trimmed by 3 bases and 0 bases, with 8 bases remaining between them. The CDR3 is 14 amino acids. The CDR3 DNA follows: TGTGCCAGCAGTTTCGAAAGGTACCAAGAGACCCAGTACTTC. Translating it yields CASSFERYQETQYF.